The source of this TCR beta chain is a study of cytomegalovirus exposure and HLA in healthy donors. On the study more broadly: HLA-typed donors were the source of about 85 million unique TCRs, which an early data release held. General study points: Immune exposure data for these donors was limited to CMV serostatus.

Between the trimmed V and J ends, which lost 0 bases and 0 bases, there was a span of 7 bases. CDR3 length equals 15 residues. Germline loops: CDR1 LNHDA, CDR2 SQIVND (reference sequence). PCR used 60 Vbeta primers and 13 Jbeta primers. Methods used by the authors: Approximately 11 million of 80 million or so unique TCR beta chains were shared, per a later count. The protocol was immunoSEQ multiplex PCR, while the TCRdb copy is restricted to in-frame clones and leaves out a portion. V and J calls and clone size are copied from that table; D and trimming were computed from the DNA. The sample lists 270,000 or so clones; over 90% were seen once. Concerning this clone: Its antigen is currently unknown. At the DNA level, this CDR3 is encoded by other sequences in the same sample as well.

This chain joins TRBV19 and TRBJ2-3; a weak D match, TRBD1 (5 bases). Sample: PBMCs. This TCR was sampled from a girl aged 2 to 10 in good health and CMV-seronegative. The CDR3 coding sequence is TGTGCCAGTAGTATAGAAGGGGTTAGCACAGATACGCAGTATTTT. Translating gives CASSIEGVSTDTQYF.